The 5 T cell receptor beta chains below all came from one sample that was sequenced in a study. Each CDR3 protein is one row after TCRdb ran MiXCR on the 5' RACE reads. The sample holds 7,500 to 9,000 distinct CDR3 sequences, 65% to 70% seen once. Sequencing was done on a sample of tumor-infiltrating naive CD4+ T cells sorted from the breast tumor. Subset noted: naive CD4+ T cells, CD4+CD45RA+CD25-. The receptors were sampled from a female donor with breast cancer.

The chain links TRBV5-1 to TRBJ2-4; TRBD1 agrees at 10 bases. The V segment lost 4 bases and the J segment 6 bases; nucleotides outside the gene matches: 4. The CDR3 covers 14 residues. CDR1 is SGHRS, CDR2 YFSETQ, per germline. The CDR3 DNA follows: TGCGCCAGCAGCCTTGGACAGGGGGTAAACATTCAGTACTTC. The encoded protein is CASSLGQGVNIQYF.

The chain employs TRBV12-3 or TRBV12-4 and TRBJ2-5; either TRBD1 or TRBD2 may fit D (5 bases each). V was pared by 5 bases and J by 5 bases, with 12 bases between. The CDR3 is made up of 13 amino acids. CDR3 DNA sequence: TGTGCCAGCAGTGTCTCCGGGACGGAGACCCAGTACTTC. As protein: CASSVSGTETQYF.

This clonotype was seen a handful of times. V and J are TRBV20-1 and TRBJ1-2; weak D call: TRBD1 (5 bases). Germline CDR1 is DFQATT and CDR2 is SNEGSKA (reference sequence). V gave up 1 base and J gave up 5 bases, with 17 bases separating them. This CDR3 contains 15 residues. The DNA of the CDR3 is TGCAGTGCTAGAGGAGCGAGCCCGGGGGATTATGGCTACACCTTC. Amino acid sequence: CSARGASPGDYGYTF.

This clonotype is labeled medium-sized. V is TRBV10-1 and J is TRBJ1-1, with 8 positions matching TRBD1. The CDR3 covers 14 residues. V was pared by 0 bases and J by 12 bases, with 9 bases of the junction left unmatched. The V gene's germline CDR1 is WNHNN and CDR2 SYGVQD (reference sequence). In DNA form, the CDR3 reads TGCGCCAGCAGTGAGTCGCCAGACAGGGGTCGGTCTTTCTTT. Its translation: CASSESPDRGRSFF.

The chain has TRBV4-1 and TRBJ2-1, with 8 nucleotides matching TRBD2. This CDR3 has 18 amino acids. Per the germline V gene, CDR1 is MGHRA and CDR2 is YSYEKL. V trimming: 0 bases; J trimming: 5 bases; junction bases outside the gene matches: 12. The DNA for the CDR3 is TGCGCCAGCAGCCAAGATTATATCTTCAGCGGGGGAAACAATGAGCAGTTCTTC. Its protein product is CASSQDYIFSGGNNEQFF.